Described below is a single T cell receptor beta chain sequence and its context. Its antigen is unidentified. The sample belongs to a study of CD8 T cells in ankylosing spondylitis. CDR3 length: 15 residues. V gave up 2 bases and J gave up 4 bases, with 12 bases separating them. Germline CDR1 reads MNHEY; CDR2 reads SVGAGI. General study results and limits: There was a TCR beta motif, made of eight highly homologous variants, that appeared characteristic of ankylosing spondylitis blood. Disease-associated clones were CD8+ and fairly uncommon in peripheral blood. The authors reported significant enrichment of disease-linked clones in matched ankylosing spondylitis synovial fluid.

5'-RACE, quantitative and with molecular barcodes, yielded the TCR beta libraries. From the 5' RACE reads, TCRdb called clonotypes with MiXCR, one entry per CDR3 protein. There are approximately 550,000 distinct CDR3 sequences in the sample; over 9.5% occur only once, and 6.5% to 7% lies in the top ten. The V and J genes are TRBV6-5 and TRBJ1-3, with a tentative D call TRBD1 (6 bases). The TCR sequence derives from a male donor with ankylosing spondylitis. What was sequenced was blood, either unsorted or a sorted T cell fraction (not recorded which). DNA for the CDR3: TGTGCCAGCAGTTACCCGGGGGGGGCCGGAAACACCATATATTTT. The encoded protein is CASSYPGGAGNTIYF.